This passage covers 18 T cell receptor beta chains from one sample sequenced in a study of early T cells in non-severe SARS-CoV-2 infection. TCRdb processed the 5' RACE reads anew with MiXCR; each CDR3 protein has one entry. The sample contains about 48,000 distinct CDR3 sequences, around 9.5% of which appear only once. Sequenced sample: whole blood. The receptors were sampled from an adult who was a healthcare worker with PCR-confirmed SARS-CoV-2 infection or an uninfected control (not recorded which).

J is TRBJ2-2 and V is TRBV11-3; TRBD1 aligns across 8 bases. Germline-derived CDR1 and CDR2 are SGHNT and YENEEA. The V segment lost 5 bases and the J segment 4 bases; nucleotides outside the gene matches: 9. This CDR3 has 16 residues. The CDR3 protein is CASSPRTGRATGELFF. The CDR3 DNA follows: TGTGCCAGCAGCCCCAGGACAGGGCGGGCCACCGGGGAGCTGTTTTTT.

J is TRBJ2-3 and V is TRBV30; D remains unclear. The CDR3 runs 13 residues. The V gene lost 0 bases and the J gene lost 2 bases, with 6 bases spanning the gap. Germline V gene lookup returns CDR1 GTSNPN and CDR2 SVGIG (reference sequence). The CDR3 region is CAWSVIPTDTQYF. In DNA, the CDR3 is TGTGCCTGGAGTGTTATCCCCACAGATACGCAGTATTTT.

This chain links TRBV9 with TRBJ1-5, with TRBD1 identical over 7 bases. V dropped 1 base and J dropped 2; count of bases not matched to a gene: 0. Germline V CDR1 and CDR2: SGDLS, YYNGEE. The CDR3 totals 14 residues. This CDR3 reads CASSVQGGNQPQHF. CDR3 DNA sequence: TGTGCCAGCAGCGTACAGGGGGGCAATCAGCCCCAGCATTTT.

This clonotype occurred a few times. This CDR3 is CASSQVPVNEQFF. The CDR3 DNA reads TGTGCCAGCAGCCAAGTGCCTGTTAATGAGCAGTTCTTC. The chain employs TRBV4-2 and TRBJ2-1, with D unresolved. Germline CDR1 and CDR2: LGHNA and YNFKEQ. V lost 1 base, J lost 7 bases, and 8 bases lay in between. The CDR3 length is 13 residues.

This clonotype was picked up many times. This chain joins TRBV27 and TRBJ2-1; possibly TRBD1 for D (5 bases). Germline V gene data show CDR1 as MNHEY and CDR2 as SMNVEV (reference sequence). V was trimmed by 2 bases and J by 5 bases, leaving 10 bases between them. The CDR3 is made up of 14 amino acids. CDR3 in amino acids: CASSLRGRNNEQFF. The CDR3 DNA is TGTGCCAGCAGTTTAAGGGGCCGGAACAATGAGCAGTTCTTC.

This clonotype was counted ten times or more. The chain links TRBV9 to TRBJ2-1, with 9 positions matching TRBD1. The trim removed 3 bases at V and 10 bases at J, leaving 8 bases unmatched. Germline V gene data show CDR1 as SGDLS and CDR2 as YYNGEE. The CDR3 consists of 14 residues. In DNA, the CDR3 is TGTGCCAGCAGCGAGGGGGACAGGGTGTGGGAGCAGTTCTTC. Protein sequence: CASSEGDRVWEQFF.

This clonotype was observed a handful of times. Here the CDR3 reads CASSLVSGTYEQYF. The DNA of the CDR3 is TGTGCCAGCAGCTTGGTAAGTGGGACCTACGAGCAGTACTTC. This rearrangement joins TRBV5-6 to TRBJ2-7; no clear D gene. Per the germline V gene, CDR1 is SGHDT and CDR2 is YYEEEE. This CDR3 has 14 residues. V dropped 0 bases and J dropped 2 bases, with 9 bases sitting between them.

The chain carries TRBV4-1 and TRBJ1-5; D might be TRBD1 (5 bases). V dropped 1 base and J dropped 0 bases, with 10 bases sitting between them. The CDR3 loop spans 16 amino acids. CDR1 and CDR2 from the germline V gene are MGHRA and YSYEKL. CDR3 nucleotide sequence: TGCGCCAGCAGCCAAGGGTCGGGGGATAGCAATCAGCCCCAGCATTTT. Translated: CASSQGSGDSNQPQHF.

This clonotype has ten or more counts. The gene calls are TRBV5-1 and TRBJ1-1, with TRBD1 matching 9 bases. The CDR3 totals 16 residues. Germline CDR1 and CDR2: SGHRS and YFSETQ. V shed 4 bases and J 4 bases; nucleotides not matched to a gene: 11. Here the CDR3 DNA reads TGCGCCAGCAGCCGAACAGGGGGCGCCGATGGCACTGAAGCTTTCTTT. It encodes CASSRTGGADGTEAFF.

This clonotype was counted a few times. This chain uses TRBV5-6 with TRBJ2-7, with D perhaps TRBD2 (5 bases). The CDR3 sequence is 14 residues long. Germline V CDR1 and CDR2: SGHDT, YYEEEE. V dropped 5 bases and J dropped 3 bases, with 15 bases sitting between them. Here the CDR3 reads CASSLLTSGYEQYF. The CDR3, as DNA: TGTGCCAGCAGTTTATTAACCAGCGGCTACGAGCAGTACTTC.

This clonotype came up once. One end of the junction varies from germline; a read error may be responsible. The V and J genes are TRBV7-9 and TRBJ1-2; D might be TRBD1 (5 bases). This CDR3 has 14 residues. Germline-derived CDR1 and CDR2 are SEHNR and FQNEAQ (reference sequence). The DNA for the CDR3 is TGTGCCAGCAGCCCCGGGGGACTAAACTATGGCTACACCTTT. This encodes CASSPGGLNYGYTF.

V is TRBV5-4 and J is TRBJ1-4; D is possibly TRBD1 (5 bases). The CDR3 length is 17 residues. The germline gives CDR1 SGHNT, CDR2 YYREEE (reference sequence). The germline V and J ends were trimmed by 4 bases and 8 bases, with 24 bases remaining between them. The CDR3 DNA follows: TGTGCCAGCAGCCGCCTTGATGGCAGGGCTCGGAGGGAAAAACTGTTTTTT. This sequence encodes CASSRLDGRARREKLFF.

In this sample, this clonotype turned up many times. The J gene is TRBJ1-5, the V gene TRBV5-1, with 7 bases fitting TRBD1. CDR3 length: 14 residues. Looked up from germline, CDR1 is SGHRS and CDR2 is YFSETQ. V was clipped by 1 base and J by 5 bases; unmatched bases: 3. The CDR3, as DNA: TGCGCCAGCAGCTTGAATCAGGGGGATCAGCCCCAGCATTTT. Amino acids: CASSLNQGDQPQHF.

CDR3 protein: CSAREAVQTQYF. The CDR3 region has the DNA TGCAGTGCTAGAGAAGCTGTACAGACCCAGTACTTC. This sequence joins TRBV20-1 and TRBJ2-5; D gene unclear. With 0 bases removed from V and 6 bases from J, the gap between germline ends came to 8 bases. The length of the CDR3 is 12 residues. Per the germline V gene, CDR1 is DFQATT and CDR2 is SNEGSKA (reference sequence).

In this sample, this clonotype turned up many times. The chain recombines TRBV29-1 with TRBJ2-3; 11 bases align to TRBD2. The CDR3 is 18 amino acids. Germline assignment: CDR1 SQVTM and CDR2 ANQGSEA. V lost 0 bases and J lost 6; bases outside the gene matches: 14. The CDR3 coding sequence is TGCAGCGTTGAAGACCACGAACTAGCGGGAGTTTTGGTGGATACGCAGTATTTT. Amino acids: CSVEDHELAGVLVDTQYF.

The gene calls are TRBV20-1 and TRBJ2-2; 13 bases map to TRBD2. The CDR3 has 16 amino acids. V was pared by 5 bases and J by 6 bases, with 9 bases of the junction left unmatched. CDR1 is DFQATT and CDR2 is SNEGSKA in the germline V gene (reference sequence). The CDR3 nucleotides are TGCAGTGCTCCTCGGACTAGCGGGAGTTGGGCCGGGGAGCTGTTTTTT. Translating gives CSAPRTSGSWAGELFF.

J is TRBJ2-1 and V is TRBV20-1; D is ambiguous. Germline V lookup: CDR1 DFQATT, CDR2 SNEGSKA (reference sequence). The CDR3 sequence is 13 residues long. The CDR3 nucleotides are TGCAGCAGGATGGGTTACCCTCGGGATGAGCAGTTCTTC. Protein product: CSRMGYPRDEQFF.

In this sample, this clonotype turned up many times. The chain is built from TRBV20-1 and TRBJ1-5; D is unresolved. With 2 bases removed from V and 2 bases from J, the gap between germline ends came to 7 bases. Germline CDR1 and CDR2: DFQATT and SNEGSKA (reference sequence). CDR3 length: 13 residues. Here the CDR3 DNA reads TGCAGTGCTAGACCTACAGGCAATCAGCCCCAGCATTTT. Translated, it gives CSARPTGNQPQHF.